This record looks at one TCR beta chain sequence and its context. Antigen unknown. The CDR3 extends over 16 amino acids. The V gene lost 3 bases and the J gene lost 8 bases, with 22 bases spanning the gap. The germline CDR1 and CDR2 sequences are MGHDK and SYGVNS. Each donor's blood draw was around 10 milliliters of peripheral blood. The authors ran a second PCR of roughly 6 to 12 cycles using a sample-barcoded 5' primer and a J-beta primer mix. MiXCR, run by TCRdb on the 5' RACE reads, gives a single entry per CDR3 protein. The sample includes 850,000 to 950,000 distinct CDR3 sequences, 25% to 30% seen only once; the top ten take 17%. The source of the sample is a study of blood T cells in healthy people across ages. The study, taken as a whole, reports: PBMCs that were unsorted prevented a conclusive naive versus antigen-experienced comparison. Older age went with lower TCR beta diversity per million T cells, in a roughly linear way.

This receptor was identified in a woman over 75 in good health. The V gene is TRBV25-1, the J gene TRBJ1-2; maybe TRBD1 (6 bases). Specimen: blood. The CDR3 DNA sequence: TGTGCCAGCAGTGAGGCAGGGGCCCCTCGGGCTGACGGCTACACCTTC. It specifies CASSEAGAPRADGYTF.